This T cell receptor (beta chain) originates from a study of T cells in Graves' hyperthyroidism and ophthalmopathy. RNA transcripts gave rise to amplified TCR beta CDR3 regions. Using the HTBI primer set, a first-round RT-PCR was run on the TCR CDR3. TCRdb re-analysed the multiplex PCR reads in MiXCR, keeping a single row per CDR3 protein. In the table there are roughly 300,000 distinct CDR3 sequences, around 20% of which are singletons. Germline V gene sequence: CDR1 MDHEN, CDR2 SYDVKM. V gave up 3 bases and J gave up 5 bases, with 10 bases separating them. The CDR3 consists of 13 residues. The table lists this clonotype with many counts.

The TCR sequence derives from a woman in her 50s with Graves' hyperthyroidism. V gene TRBV28 combines with J gene TRBJ2-5; the D is unclear. The sequenced material came from blood. CDR3 nucleotide sequence: TGTGCCAGCAGTTTGAGACTGTCGGAGACCCAGTACTTC. Protein sequence: CASSLRLSETQYF.